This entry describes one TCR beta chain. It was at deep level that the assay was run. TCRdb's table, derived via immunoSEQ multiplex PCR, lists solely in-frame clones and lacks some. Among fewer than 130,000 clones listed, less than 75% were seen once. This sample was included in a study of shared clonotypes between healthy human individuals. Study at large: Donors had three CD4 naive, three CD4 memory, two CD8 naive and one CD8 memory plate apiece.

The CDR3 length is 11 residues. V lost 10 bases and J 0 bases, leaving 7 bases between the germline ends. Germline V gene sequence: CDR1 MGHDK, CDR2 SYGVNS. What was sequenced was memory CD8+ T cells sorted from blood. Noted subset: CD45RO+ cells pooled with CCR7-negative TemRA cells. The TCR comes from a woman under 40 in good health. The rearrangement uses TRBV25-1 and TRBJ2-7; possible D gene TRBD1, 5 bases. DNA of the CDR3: TGTGCCACCGACAGCTCCTACGAGCAGTACTTC. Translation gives CATDSSYEQYF.